Listed below are T cell receptor beta chains from one sample, sequenced in a study of T cells after somatic rescue of genetic block. Measured with immunoSEQ multiplex PCR; TCRdb has only the in-frame clones, and not every one. The profile covers roughly 58,000 clones, with approximately 96% appearing a single time and roughly 0.077% taken by the ten largest. Sequencing was performed on peripheral blood mononuclear cells (PBMCs). The source is a child under two years old. CDR3s include the opening cysteine and the closing phenylalanine or tryptophan. The order of the fields is V gene, clone size, D gene, J gene, CDR3 DNA, CDR3 protein. A D gene is named only where the DNA matches it firmly. Only some rows state a clone size, as once, few, many or a class for expanded clones.

v_call: TRBV19; clone_size: NA; d_call: TRBD2; j_call: TRBJ2-1; cdr3_nt: TGTGCCAGTAGTATCCGGTGGCTAGCGGGAGTGAGTGGGAACAATGAGCAGTTCTTC; cdr3_aa: CASSIRWLAGVSGNNEQFF
v_call: TRBV28; clone_size: NA; d_call: TRBD2; j_call: TRBJ2-7; cdr3_nt: TGTGCCAGCAGGGGTAGCGGGAGGGCCCGCGAGCAGTACTTC; cdr3_aa: CASRGSGRAREQYF
v_call: TRBV5-1; clone_size: NA; d_call: NA; j_call: TRBJ2-3; cdr3_nt: TGCGCCAGCAGCTGCGGAGATACGCAGTATTTT; cdr3_aa: CASSCGDTQYF
v_call: TRBV6-1; clone_size: NA; d_call: NA; j_call: TRBJ2-1; cdr3_nt: TGTGCCAGCGGAAGTACATCCTACAATGAGCAGTTCTTC; cdr3_aa: CASGSTSYNEQFF
v_call: TRBV27; clone_size: NA; d_call: TRBD1; j_call: TRBJ2-1; cdr3_nt: TGTGCCAGCAGTATGGGACAGGGTGGCTACAATGAGCAGTTCTTC; cdr3_aa: CASSMGQGGYNEQFF
v_call: TRBV5-1; clone_size: once; d_call: TRBD1; j_call: TRBJ1-2; cdr3_nt: TGCGCCAGCAGCTTACCCGGACAGGGGAATGGCTACACCTTC; cdr3_aa: CASSLPGQGNGYTF
v_call: TRBV19; clone_size: NA; d_call: NA; j_call: TRBJ1-1; cdr3_nt: TGTGCCAGTTCCGGGACCGCGAACACTGAAGCTTTCTTT; cdr3_aa: CASSGTANTEAFF
v_call: TRBV28; clone_size: NA; d_call: TRBD1; j_call: TRBJ1-5; cdr3_nt: TGTGCCAGCAGTCCCGACAGGGGGCGTCTCCAGCCCCAGCATTTT; cdr3_aa: CASSPDRGRLQPQHF
v_call: TRBV27; clone_size: NA; d_call: NA; j_call: TRBJ2-7; cdr3_nt: TGTGCCAGCAGCCCTAGGGGTAGCGTCTCCTACGAGCAGTACTTC; cdr3_aa: CASSPRGSVSYEQYF
v_call: TRBV5-1; clone_size: NA; d_call: NA; j_call: TRBJ1-3; cdr3_nt: TGCGCCAGCAGCTTGGAAGTCTCTGGAAACACCATATATTTT; cdr3_aa: CASSLEVSGNTIYF
v_call: TRBV5-6; clone_size: once; d_call: TRBD2; j_call: TRBJ2-3; cdr3_nt: TGTGCCAGCAGCCTAGGACTAGCGGGAGTGACAGATACGCAGTATTTT; cdr3_aa: CASSLGLAGVTDTQYF
v_call: TRBV27; clone_size: NA; d_call: NA; j_call: TRBJ2-7; cdr3_nt: TGTGCCAGCAGTTTGGGGGCCAACTACGAGCAGTACTTC; cdr3_aa: CASSLGANYEQYF
v_call: TRBV15; clone_size: NA; d_call: NA; j_call: TRBJ2-7; cdr3_nt: TGTGCCACCAGCAGAGACAGACCCTCCTACGAGCAGTACTTC; cdr3_aa: CATSRDRPSYEQYF
v_call: TRBV11-2; clone_size: NA; d_call: TRBD2; j_call: TRBJ2-1; cdr3_nt: TGTGCCAGCAGCTTAGGACTAGCGGGAGGAGGCAATGAGCAGTTCTTC; cdr3_aa: CASSLGLAGGGNEQFF
v_call: TRBV27; clone_size: NA; d_call: TRBD1; j_call: TRBJ2-3; cdr3_nt: TGTGCCAGCAGTTTAGGACAGGGGGCAGATACGCAGTATTTT; cdr3_aa: CASSLGQGADTQYF
v_call: TRBV4-3; clone_size: NA; d_call: TRBD2; j_call: TRBJ2-1; cdr3_nt: TGCGCCAGCAGCCGCCTAGCGGGAGCGAACAATGAGCAGTTCTTC; cdr3_aa: CASSRLAGANNEQFF
v_call: TRBV7-9; clone_size: NA; d_call: TRBD2; j_call: TRBJ2-1; cdr3_nt: TGTGCCAGCAGCCTACGGACTAGCGGGGGGTACAATGAGCAGTTCTTC; cdr3_aa: CASSLRTSGGYNEQFF
v_call: TRBV2; clone_size: NA; d_call: TRBD2; j_call: TRBJ2-7; cdr3_nt: TGTGCCAGCAGTAGCGGGAGGGCCTACGAGCAGTACTTC; cdr3_aa: CASSSGRAYEQYF
v_call: TRBV27; clone_size: NA; d_call: NA; j_call: TRBJ1-6; cdr3_nt: TGTGCCAGCAGTTTAGGTAGACGCTCCTATAATTCACCCCTCCACTTT; cdr3_aa: CASSLGRRSYNSPLHF
v_call: TRBV28; clone_size: NA; d_call: TRBD2; j_call: TRBJ2-7; cdr3_nt: TGTGCCAGCAGTTTAGATAGGCGGGGGGACGAGCAGTACTTC; cdr3_aa: CASSLDRRGDEQYF
v_call: TRBV30; clone_size: NA; d_call: TRBD1; j_call: TRBJ1-5; cdr3_nt: TGTGCCTGGAGTGCTACAGGGGGCGCGAGCAATCAGCCCCAGCATTTT; cdr3_aa: CAWSATGGASNQPQHF
v_call: TRBV7-2; clone_size: NA; d_call: NA; j_call: TRBJ2-7; cdr3_nt: TGTGCCAGCAGCTTAGTCGACGGACCCTACGAGCAGTACTTC; cdr3_aa: CASSLVDGPYEQYF
v_call: TRBV7-9; clone_size: NA; d_call: TRBD1; j_call: TRBJ1-2; cdr3_nt: TGTGCCAGCAGCCTGGGACAGAACTATGGCTACACCTTC; cdr3_aa: CASSLGQNYGYTF
v_call: TRBV6-5; clone_size: NA; d_call: NA; j_call: TRBJ1-2; cdr3_nt: TGTGCCAGCAAATACAGAACCCAACATGGCTACACCTTC; cdr3_aa: CASKYRTQHGYTF
v_call: TRBV28; clone_size: NA; d_call: TRBD1; j_call: TRBJ1-6; cdr3_nt: TGTGCCAGCAGACCTACAGGGGAGAATTCACCCCTCCACTTT; cdr3_aa: CASRPTGENSPLHF
v_call: TRBV28; clone_size: NA; d_call: NA; j_call: TRBJ2-5; cdr3_nt: TGTGCCAGCAGTTTAGCAGGGGCCCGACAAGAGACCCAGTACTTC; cdr3_aa: CASSLAGARQETQYF
v_call: TRBV29-1; clone_size: once; d_call: NA; j_call: TRBJ1-1; cdr3_nt: TGCAGCGCCTCGGGGGCTGAAGCTTTCTTT; cdr3_aa: CSASGAEAFF
v_call: TRBV9; clone_size: NA; d_call: TRBD1; j_call: TRBJ1-6; cdr3_nt: TGTGCCAGCAGCGTGGGACAGGGATCCAATTCACCCCTCCACTTT; cdr3_aa: CASSVGQGSNSPLHF
v_call: TRBV6-6; clone_size: NA; d_call: NA; j_call: TRBJ1-4; cdr3_nt: TGTGCCAGCAGTTACTCGACAACTAATGAAAAACTGTTTTTT; cdr3_aa: CASSYSTTNEKLFF
v_call: TRBV7-7; clone_size: NA; d_call: TRBD2; j_call: TRBJ2-7; cdr3_nt: TGTGCCAGCAGCTTATCTAGCGGGAGCTACGAGCAGTACTTC; cdr3_aa: CASSLSSGSYEQYF
v_call: TRBV28; clone_size: NA; d_call: NA; j_call: TRBJ2-7; cdr3_nt: TGTGCCAGCAGTCGGAGCCGGGGGCGCACCTACGAGCAGTACTTC; cdr3_aa: CASSRSRGRTYEQYF
v_call: TRBV5-1; clone_size: NA; d_call: NA; j_call: TRBJ1-1; cdr3_nt: TGCGCCAGCAGCTTCGGGGACGGGAACACTGAAGCTTTCTTT; cdr3_aa: CASSFGDGNTEAFF
v_call: TRBV7-9; clone_size: NA; d_call: TRBD1; j_call: TRBJ1-2; cdr3_nt: TGTGCCAGCAGCCCCAGTGTCGGGGACAGGGATCTCTATGGCTACACCTTC; cdr3_aa: CASSPSVGDRDLYGYTF
v_call: TRBV9; clone_size: NA; d_call: NA; j_call: TRBJ2-2; cdr3_nt: TGTGCCAGCAGCTTTCTCTCCACCGGGGAGCTGTTTTTT; cdr3_aa: CASSFLSTGELFF
v_call: TRBV7-8; clone_size: NA; d_call: NA; j_call: TRBJ2-3; cdr3_nt: TGTGCCAGCAGCTTAGCGGGAGCCACAGATACGCAGTATTTT; cdr3_aa: CASSLAGATDTQYF
v_call: TRBV6-5; clone_size: NA; d_call: NA; j_call: TRBJ1-2; cdr3_nt: TGTGCCAGCAGTGGATCTGAGGGCTACACCTTC; cdr3_aa: CASSGSEGYTF
v_call: TRBV10-3; clone_size: once; d_call: NA; j_call: TRBJ2-5; cdr3_nt: TGTGCCATCAGTATATCCTTAGAGACCCAGTACTTC; cdr3_aa: CAISISLETQYF
v_call: TRBV27; clone_size: NA; d_call: TRBD1; j_call: TRBJ2-7; cdr3_nt: TGTGCCAGCGGACAGGGGGCCTACGAGCAGTACTTC; cdr3_aa: CASGQGAYEQYF
v_call: TRBV4-2; clone_size: NA; d_call: NA; j_call: TRBJ2-1; cdr3_nt: TGTGCCAGCAGCCCCCCGAGGGGGGACAATGAGCAGTTCTTC; cdr3_aa: CASSPPRGDNEQFF
v_call: TRBV19; clone_size: NA; d_call: NA; j_call: TRBJ1-2; cdr3_nt: TGTGCCAGTAGTCCCGCCTGGGGAGGGCCCTATGGCTACACCTTC; cdr3_aa: CASSPAWGGPYGYTF
v_call: TRBV2; clone_size: NA; d_call: NA; j_call: TRBJ2-7; cdr3_nt: TGTGCCAGCAGTGTCGCTAGCGTCCTCTCCTACGAGCAGTACTTC; cdr3_aa: CASSVASVLSYEQYF
v_call: TRBV12-1; clone_size: NA; d_call: NA; j_call: TRBJ2-3; cdr3_nt: TGTGCCAGCAGCTTGACAGGGGCAGATACGCAGTATTTT; cdr3_aa: CASSLTGADTQYF
v_call: TRBV18; clone_size: NA; d_call: NA; j_call: TRBJ1-6; cdr3_nt: TGTGCCAGCTCCCCCGGGGCGTTTTCACCCCTCCACTTT; cdr3_aa: CASSPGAFSPLHF
v_call: TRBV28; clone_size: NA; d_call: NA; j_call: TRBJ1-5; cdr3_nt: TGTGCCAGCAGTTTATCTAGGCTCTTCCAGCCCCAGCATTTT; cdr3_aa: CASSLSRLFQPQHF
v_call: TRBV4-1; clone_size: NA; d_call: NA; j_call: TRBJ2-1; cdr3_nt: TGCGCCAGCAGCCAAGATAATCATGAGCAGTTCTTC; cdr3_aa: CASSQDNHEQFF
v_call: TRBV6-1; clone_size: NA; d_call: NA; j_call: TRBJ1-2; cdr3_nt: TGTGCCAGCGATTCCAGCCCTTATGGCTACACCTTC; cdr3_aa: CASDSSPYGYTF
v_call: TRBV5-1; clone_size: once; d_call: NA; j_call: TRBJ2-1; cdr3_nt: TGCGCCAGCAGCTTGGGACAGAACCCGCTTGAGCAGTTCTTC; cdr3_aa: CASSLGQNPLEQFF
v_call: TRBV7-9; clone_size: once; d_call: TRBD2; j_call: TRBJ2-1; cdr3_nt: TGTGCCAGCAGCTTAGGGCTAGCGGGTACCTCCTACAATGAGCAGTTCTTC; cdr3_aa: CASSLGLAGTSYNEQFF
v_call: TRBV30; clone_size: NA; d_call: NA; j_call: TRBJ1-2; cdr3_nt: TGTGCCTGGAGTGGACAGGCGAACTATGGCTACACCTTC; cdr3_aa: CAWSGQANYGYTF